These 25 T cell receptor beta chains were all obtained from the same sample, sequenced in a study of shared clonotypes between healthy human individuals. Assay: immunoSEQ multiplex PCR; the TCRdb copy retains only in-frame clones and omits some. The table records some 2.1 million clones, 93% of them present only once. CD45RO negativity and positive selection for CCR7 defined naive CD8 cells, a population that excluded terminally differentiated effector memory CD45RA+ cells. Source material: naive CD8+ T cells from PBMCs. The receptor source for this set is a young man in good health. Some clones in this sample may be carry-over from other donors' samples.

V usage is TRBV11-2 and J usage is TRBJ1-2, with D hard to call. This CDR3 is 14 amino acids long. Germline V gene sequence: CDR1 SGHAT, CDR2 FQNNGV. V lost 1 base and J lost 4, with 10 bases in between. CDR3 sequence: CASSLVLPFYGYTF. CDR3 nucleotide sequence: TGTGCCAGCAGCTTAGTTCTACCTTTCTATGGCTACACCTTC.

The CDR3 sequence is CASSLLAGQGFYEQYF. The CDR3 DNA follows: TGTGCCAGCAGTTTATTAGCGGGACAGGGTTTCTACGAGCAGTACTTC. The chain carries TRBV27 and TRBJ2-7; D perhaps matches TRBD1 (9 bases). This CDR3 contains 16 residues. The germline CDR1 and CDR2 sequences are MNHEY and SMNVEV (reference sequence). V was cut by 1 base and J by 3 bases, with 16 bases left in between.

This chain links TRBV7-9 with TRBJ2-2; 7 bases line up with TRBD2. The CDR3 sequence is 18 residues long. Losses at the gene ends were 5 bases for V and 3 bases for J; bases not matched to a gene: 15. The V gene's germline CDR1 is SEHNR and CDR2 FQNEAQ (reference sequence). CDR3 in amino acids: CASSPGLDRTFHTGELFF. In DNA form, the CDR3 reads TGTGCCAGCAGCCCTGGACTAGACCGCACCTTCCACACCGGGGAGCTGTTTTTT.

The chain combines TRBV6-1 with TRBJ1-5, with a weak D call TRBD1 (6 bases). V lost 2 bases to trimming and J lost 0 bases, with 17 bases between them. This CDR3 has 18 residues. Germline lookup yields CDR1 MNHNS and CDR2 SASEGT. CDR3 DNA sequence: TGTGCCAGCAGTGAATTCAGGGGCGGGGGATATAGCAATCAGCCCCAGCATTTT. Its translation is CASSEFRGGGYSNQPQHF.

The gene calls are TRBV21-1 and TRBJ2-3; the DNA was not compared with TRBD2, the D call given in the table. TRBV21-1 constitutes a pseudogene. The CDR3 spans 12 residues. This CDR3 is CASSKGGDTQYF. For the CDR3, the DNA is TGTGCCAGCAGCAAAGGAGGGGATACGCAGTATTTT.

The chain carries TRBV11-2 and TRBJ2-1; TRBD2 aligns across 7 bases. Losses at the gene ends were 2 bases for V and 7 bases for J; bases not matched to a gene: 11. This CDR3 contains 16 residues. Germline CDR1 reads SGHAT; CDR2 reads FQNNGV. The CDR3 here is CASSLRGGSFDNEQFF. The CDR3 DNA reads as TGTGCCAGCAGCTTACGCGGCGGGAGTTTCGATAATGAGCAGTTCTTC.

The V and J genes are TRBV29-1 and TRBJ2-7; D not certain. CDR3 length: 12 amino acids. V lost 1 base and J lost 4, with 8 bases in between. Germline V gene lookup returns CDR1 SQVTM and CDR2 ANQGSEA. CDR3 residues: CSVEGADYEQYF. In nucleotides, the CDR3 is TGCAGCGTTGAAGGGGCGGATTACGAGCAGTACTTC.

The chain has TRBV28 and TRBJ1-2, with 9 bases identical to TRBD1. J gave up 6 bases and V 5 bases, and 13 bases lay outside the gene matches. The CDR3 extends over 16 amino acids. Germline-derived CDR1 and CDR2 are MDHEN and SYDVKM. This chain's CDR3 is CASSGTGTGLSDGYTF. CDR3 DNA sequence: TGTGCCAGCAGTGGCACGGGGACAGGGTTATCTGATGGCTACACCTTC.

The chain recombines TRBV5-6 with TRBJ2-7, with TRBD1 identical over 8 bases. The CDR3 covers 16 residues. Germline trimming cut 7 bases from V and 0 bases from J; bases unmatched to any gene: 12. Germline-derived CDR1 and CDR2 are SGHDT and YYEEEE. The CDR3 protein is CASASRRGQDSYEQYF. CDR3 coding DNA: TGTGCCAGCGCGAGCCGGCGGGGACAGGACTCCTACGAGCAGTACTTC.

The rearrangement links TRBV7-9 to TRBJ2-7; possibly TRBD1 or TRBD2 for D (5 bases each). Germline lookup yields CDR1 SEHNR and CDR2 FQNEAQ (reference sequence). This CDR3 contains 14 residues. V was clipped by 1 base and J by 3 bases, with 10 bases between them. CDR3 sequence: CASSLGGPVYEQYF. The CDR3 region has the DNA TGTGCCAGCAGCTTAGGGGGACCGGTCTACGAGCAGTACTTC.

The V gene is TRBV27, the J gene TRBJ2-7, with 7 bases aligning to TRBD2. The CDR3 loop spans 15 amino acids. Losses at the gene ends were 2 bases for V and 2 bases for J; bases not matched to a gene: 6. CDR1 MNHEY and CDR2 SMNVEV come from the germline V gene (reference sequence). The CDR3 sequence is CASSLLSGTTYEQYF. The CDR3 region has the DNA TGTGCCAGCAGTTTACTATCGGGGACTACCTACGAGCAGTACTTC.

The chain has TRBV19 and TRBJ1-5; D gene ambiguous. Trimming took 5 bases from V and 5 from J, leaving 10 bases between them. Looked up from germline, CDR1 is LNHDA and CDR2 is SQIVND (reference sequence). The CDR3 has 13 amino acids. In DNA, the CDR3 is TGTGCCAGTAGTCGAGAGTCCTATCAGCCCCAGCATTTT. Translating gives CASSRESYQPQHF. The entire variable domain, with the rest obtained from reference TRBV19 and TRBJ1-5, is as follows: DGGITQSPKYLFRKEGQNVTLSCEQNLNHDAMYWYRQDPGQGLRLIYYSQIVNDFQKGDIAEGYSVSREKKESFPLTVTSAQKNPTAFYLCASSRESYQPQHFGDGTRLSIL.

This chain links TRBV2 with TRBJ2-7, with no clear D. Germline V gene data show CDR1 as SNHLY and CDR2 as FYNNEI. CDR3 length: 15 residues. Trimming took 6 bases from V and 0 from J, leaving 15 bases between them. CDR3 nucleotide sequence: TGTGCCAGCAGGGCCAATGCCCCGCCCTCCTACGAGCAGTACTTC. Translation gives CASRANAPPSYEQYF.

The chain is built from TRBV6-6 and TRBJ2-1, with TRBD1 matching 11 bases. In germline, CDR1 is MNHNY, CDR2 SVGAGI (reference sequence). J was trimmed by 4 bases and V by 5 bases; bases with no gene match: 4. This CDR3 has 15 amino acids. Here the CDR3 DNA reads TGTGCCAGCAGTCGGGACAGGGGGAAATACAATGAGCAGTTCTTC. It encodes CASSRDRGKYNEQFF.

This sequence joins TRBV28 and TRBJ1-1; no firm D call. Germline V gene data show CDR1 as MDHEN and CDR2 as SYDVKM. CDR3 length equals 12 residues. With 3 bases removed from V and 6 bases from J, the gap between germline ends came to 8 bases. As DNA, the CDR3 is TGTGCCAGCAGTTTCGATCCCGCTGAAGCTTTCTTT. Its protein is CASSFDPAEAFF.

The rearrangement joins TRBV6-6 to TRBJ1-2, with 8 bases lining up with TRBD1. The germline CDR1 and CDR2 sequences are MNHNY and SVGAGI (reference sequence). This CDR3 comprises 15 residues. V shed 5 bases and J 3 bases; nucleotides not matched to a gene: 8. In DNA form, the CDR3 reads TGTGCCAGCAGTGACAGGGGAGCGGCCCACTATGGCTACACCTTC. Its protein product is CASSDRGAAHYGYTF.

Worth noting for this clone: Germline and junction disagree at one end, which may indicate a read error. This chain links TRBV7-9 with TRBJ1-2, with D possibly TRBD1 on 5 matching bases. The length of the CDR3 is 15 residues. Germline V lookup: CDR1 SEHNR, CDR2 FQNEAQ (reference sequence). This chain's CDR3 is CASSLSFIRDYSYTF. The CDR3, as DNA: TGTGCCAGCAGCTTGTCCTTCATCCGGGACTATAGCTACACCTTC.

CDR3 nucleotides: TGTGCCAGCAGTTTATTCCGGGGCTACACTGAAGCTTTCTTT. Translated, it gives CASSLFRGYTEAFF. This rearrangement joins TRBV28 to TRBJ1-1; D perhaps matches TRBD1 (5 bases). V shed 1 base and J shed 3 bases, with 9 bases lying between them. The CDR3 totals 14 residues. CDR1 and CDR2 from the germline V gene are MDHEN and SYDVKM.

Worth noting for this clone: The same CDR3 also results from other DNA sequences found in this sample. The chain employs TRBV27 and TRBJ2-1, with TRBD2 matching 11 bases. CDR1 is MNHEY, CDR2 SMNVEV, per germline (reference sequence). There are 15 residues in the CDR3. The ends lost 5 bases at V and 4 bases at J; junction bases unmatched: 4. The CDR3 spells CASSPGTSGYNEQFF. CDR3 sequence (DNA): TGTGCCAGCAGTCCGGGGACTAGCGGTTACAATGAGCAGTTCTTC.

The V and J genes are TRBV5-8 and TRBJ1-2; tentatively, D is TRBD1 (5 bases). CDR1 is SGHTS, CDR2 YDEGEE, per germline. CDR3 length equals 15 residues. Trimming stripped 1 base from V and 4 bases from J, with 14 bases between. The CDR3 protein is CASSLQGRDVYGYTF. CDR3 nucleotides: TGTGCCAGCAGCTTGCAGGGACGGGACGTCTATGGCTACACCTTC.

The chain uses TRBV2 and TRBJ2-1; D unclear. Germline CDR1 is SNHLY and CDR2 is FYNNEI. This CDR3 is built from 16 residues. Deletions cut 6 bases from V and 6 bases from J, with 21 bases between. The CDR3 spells CASRDLGDLVTNEQFF. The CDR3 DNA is TGTGCCAGCAGAGACCTCGGTGATTTGGTAACCAATGAGCAGTTCTTC.

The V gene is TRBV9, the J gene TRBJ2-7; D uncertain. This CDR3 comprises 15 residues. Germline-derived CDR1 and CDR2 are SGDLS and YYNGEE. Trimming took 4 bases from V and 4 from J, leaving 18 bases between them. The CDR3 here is CASSSAGRLGYEQYF. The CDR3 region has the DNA TGTGCCAGCAGCTCCGCTGGACGGCTAGGATACGAGCAGTACTTC.

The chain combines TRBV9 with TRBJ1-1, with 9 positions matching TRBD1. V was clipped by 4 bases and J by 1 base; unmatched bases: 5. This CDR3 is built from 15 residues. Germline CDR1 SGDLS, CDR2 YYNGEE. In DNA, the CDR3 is TGTGCCAGCAGCATCCACAGGGGGCCGAACACTGAAGCTTTCTTT. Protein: CASSIHRGPNTEAFF. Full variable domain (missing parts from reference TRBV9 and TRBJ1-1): DSGVTQTPKHLITATGQRVTLRCSPRSGDLSVYWYQQSLDQGLQFLIQYYNGEERAKGNILERFSAQQFPDLHSELNLSSLELGDSALYFCASSIHRGPNTEAFFGQGTRLTVV.

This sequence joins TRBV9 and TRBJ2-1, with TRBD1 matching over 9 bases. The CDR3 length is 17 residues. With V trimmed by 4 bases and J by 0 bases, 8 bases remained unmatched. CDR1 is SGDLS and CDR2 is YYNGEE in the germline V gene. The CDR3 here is CASSKDRGVSSYNEQFF. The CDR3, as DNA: TGTGCCAGCAGCAAGGACAGGGGCGTTAGCTCCTACAATGAGCAGTTCTTC.

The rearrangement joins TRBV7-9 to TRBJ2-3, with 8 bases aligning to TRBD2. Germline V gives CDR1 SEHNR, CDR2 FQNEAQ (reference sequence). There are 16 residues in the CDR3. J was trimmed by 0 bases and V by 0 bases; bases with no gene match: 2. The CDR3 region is CASSLAPGGSTDTQYF. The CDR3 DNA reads TGTGCCAGCAGCTTAGCGCCGGGAGGGAGCACAGATACGCAGTATTTT.